A selection of T cell receptor beta chains follows, all from one sample in a study of tumor-infiltrating lymphocytes in oesophageal squamous cell carcinoma. MiXCR, run by TCRdb on the PCR reads, gives a single entry per CDR3 protein. The data show under 20,000 distinct CDR3 sequences, with 45% to 50% seen just once and around 24% held by the top ten. Sequencing was carried out using esophageal tumor tissue. The source is a male donor with esophageal squamous cell carcinoma. Each CDR3 is given with its conserved first and last residue. The D gene is left open where the match is weak. Clone size is stated in some rows and not others, as once, few, many or a class when expanded.

J: TRBJ2-1; size: few; V: TRBV7-2; D: TRBD2; DNA: TGTGCCAGCAGCTTAGAGGGAGGGGTCTACAATGAGCAGTTCTTC; CDR3: CASSLEGGVYNEQFF
J: TRBJ1-1; size: few; V: TRBV7-9; D: -; DNA: TGTGCCAGCAGCGGTACGCAGATTTTGGCTTTCTTT; CDR3: CASSGTQILAFF
J: TRBJ2-6; size: -; V: TRBV6-1; D: TRBD2; DNA: TGTGCCAGCAGTGAGAGCGGGGCTGGGGCCAACGTCCTGACTTTC; CDR3: CASSESGAGANVLTF
J: TRBJ2-7; size: many; V: TRBV18; D: TRBD2; DNA: TGTGCCAGCTCATCCCAAAGTGTTAGCGGGAGTTTCTCCTACGAGCAGTACTTC; CDR3: CASSSQSVSGSFSYEQYF
J: TRBJ2-4; size: medium-sized; V: TRBV27; D: -; DNA: TGTGCCAGCAGTCAGCTGGCCAAAAACATTCAGTACTTC; CDR3: CASSQLAKNIQYF
J: TRBJ2-1; size: few; V: TRBV7-2; D: TRBD1; DNA: TGTGCCAGCAGCCTTCCCACCGGGACAGGGAATTACAATGAGCAGTTCTTC; CDR3: CASSLPTGTGNYNEQFF
J: TRBJ2-5; size: -; V: TRBV7-4; D: TRBD2; DNA: TGTGCCAGCAGCTACCGGGACTACGAGGAGACCCAGTACTTC; CDR3: CASSYRDYEETQYF
J: TRBJ2-1; size: -; V: TRBV7-7; D: -; DNA: TGTGCTAGCAGCTTAAGCCCCACGAGGGCCAATGAGCAGTTCTTC; CDR3: CASSLSPTRANEQFF
J: TRBJ2-5; size: -; V: TRBV7-3; D: TRBD2; DNA: TGTGCCAGCAGCTTATGGGCTAGCGGGGCACAAGAGACCCAGTACTTC; CDR3: CASSLWASGAQETQYF
J: TRBJ2-1; size: -; V: TRBV7-4; D: -; DNA: TGTGCCAGCACGGGCGGAGACTCCTACGAGCAGTTCTTC; CDR3: CASTGGDSYEQFF
J: TRBJ2-1; size: -; V: TRBV7-6; D: TRBD2; DNA: TGTGCCAGCAGCGCGACCTGGGCGGGAGTTGACGATGAGCAGTTCTTC; CDR3: CASSATWAGVDDEQFF
J: TRBJ2-7; size: -; V: TRBV7-4; D: -; DNA: TGTGCCAGCATCGATACCGGGACACCCTACGAGCAGTACTTC; CDR3: CASIDTGTPYEQYF
J: TRBJ2-1; size: many; V: TRBV18; D: TRBD1; DNA: TGTGCCAGCTCACCACCTAACAGGGGGCGCGACAATGAGCAGTTCTTC; CDR3: CASSPPNRGRDNEQFF
J: TRBJ2-1; size: -; V: TRBV7-6; D: -; DNA: TGTGCCAGCAGCTTAGTTGACCTTCCTTTGGGATCGGATAACTTC; CDR3: CASSLVDLPLGSDNF
J: TRBJ2-2; size: -; V: TRBV6-4; D: -; DNA: TGTGCCAGCAGTGACTCGGGGGACGCAAGCACCGGGGAGCTGTTTTTT; CDR3: CASSDSGDASTGELFF
J: TRBJ2-1; size: -; V: TRBV7-4; D: TRBD2; DNA: TGTGCCAGCAGCTTAGTCAGACAGAGAGCGGGAGAGCTCAAGAGCTCCTACAATGAGCAGTTCTTC; CDR3: CASSLVRQRAGELKSSYNEQFF
J: TRBJ2-3; size: -; V: TRBV7-3; D: -; DNA: TGTGCCAGCAGTCTCACAGCCCGGTCGACCTACACAGATACGCAGTATTTT; CDR3: CASSLTARSTYTDTQYF
J: TRBJ2-7; size: -; V: TRBV7-9; D: TRBD1; DNA: TGTGCCAGCAGCTTAGGGGGACAGGGGATCGAGCAGTACTTC; CDR3: CASSLGGQGIEQYF
J: TRBJ2-7; size: large; V: TRBV7-2; D: -; DNA: TGTGCCAGCAGCTTAGCGGTAGGGTACGAGCAGTACTTC; CDR3: CASSLAVGYEQYF
J: TRBJ2-1; size: -; V: TRBV9; D: TRBD2; DNA: TGTGCCAGCAGCGTAGGACTAGCCTATGAGCAGTTCTTC; CDR3: CASSVGLAYEQFF
J: TRBJ2-1; size: few; V: TRBV7-8; D: -; DNA: TGTGCCAGCAGCTTAAAGGACCTTTATAATTCACCCCTCCACTTC; CDR3: CASSLKDLYNSPLHF
J: TRBJ2-3; size: -; V: TRBV6-6; D: TRBD2; DNA: TGTGCCAGCAGTAAAATAGCGGGGGGGCCCACAGATACGCAGTATTTT; CDR3: CASSKIAGGPTDTQYF
J: TRBJ2-1; size: -; V: TRBV7-2; D: -; DNA: TGTGCCAGCAGCTTAGCGGCAGGGGAGCCCTACAATGAGCAGTTCTTC; CDR3: CASSLAAGEPYNEQFF
J: TRBJ2-1; size: -; V: TRBV24-1; D: -; DNA: TGTGCCACCAGTGTTCCGGGAGTAGTCGATGAGCAGTTCTTC; CDR3: CATSVPGVVDEQFF
J: TRBJ2-5; size: few; V: TRBV7-8; D: -; DNA: TGTGCCAGCAGCCAAAACAGGGAAGCCGAAGAGACCCAGTACTTC; CDR3: CASSQNREAEETQYF
J: TRBJ2-7; size: -; V: TRBV7-2; D: TRBD2; DNA: TGTGCCAGCAGTCCGACTAGCGGGGGCCCTCGCGAGCAGTACTTC; CDR3: CASSPTSGGPREQYF
J: TRBJ1-2; size: once; V: TRBV6-6; D: -; DNA: TGTGCCAGCAGTTACTCCTTCGTCAACTATGGCTACACCTTC; CDR3: CASSYSFVNYGYTF
J: TRBJ2-7; size: large; V: TRBV7-8; D: TRBD1; DNA: TGTGCCAGCAGCGAAGGACAGGGGCCCTCCTACGAGCAGTACTTC; CDR3: CASSEGQGPSYEQYF
J: TRBJ2-2; size: -; V: TRBV10-3; D: -; DNA: TGTGCCATCAGAAGCGGTGGGGAGCTGTTTTTT; CDR3: CAIRSGGELFF
J: TRBJ2-7; size: few; V: TRBV7-3; D: TRBD2; DNA: TGTGCCAGCAGCTTGACTAGCGGGGCTAACAATGAGCAGTACTTC; CDR3: CASSLTSGANNEQYF
J: TRBJ2-5; size: many; V: TRBV24-1; D: TRBD1; DNA: TGTGCCACCAGCGACAGGGTTTTCGGTTTGGAGACCCAGTACTTC; CDR3: CATSDRVFGLETQYF
J: TRBJ2-7; size: -; V: TRBV11-1; D: TRBD2; DNA: TGTGCTAGCAGCTCCAGCGGGAGCGGCGAGCAGTACTTC; CDR3: CASSSSGSGEQYF
J: TRBJ2-7; size: -; V: TRBV7-8; D: TRBD1; DNA: TGTGCCAGCAGACCCCGAACAGGGGGCTCCTACAATGAGCAGTACTTC; CDR3: CASRPRTGGSYNEQYF
J: TRBJ1-3; size: -; V: TRBV7-8; D: -; DNA: TGTGCCAGCAGCTTAACGACGTTCTCTGGAAACACCATATATTTT; CDR3: CASSLTTFSGNTIYF
J: TRBJ1-4; size: few; V: TRBV5-3; D: -; DNA: TGTGCCAGAAGCTTGGCGTCAGTCAATGAAAAACTGTTTTTT; CDR3: CARSLASVNEKLFF
J: TRBJ2-5; size: few; V: TRBV7-9; D: TRBD2; DNA: TGTGCCAGCAGCTACACCGCGGGAGAAGAGACCCAGTACTTC; CDR3: CASSYTAGEETQYF
J: TRBJ2-1; size: few; V: TRBV9; D: TRBD1; DNA: TGTGCCAGCAGCCCCCGGGACAGGGTGGCTCGCTACAATGAGCAGTTCTTC; CDR3: CASSPRDRVARYNEQFF
J: TRBJ2-4; size: -; V: TRBV28; D: -; DNA: TGTGCCAGCAGTTTCGGTCTCCGCGGGGCCAAAAACATTCAGTACTTC; CDR3: CASSFGLRGAKNIQYF
J: TRBJ2-5; size: -; V: TRBV6-1; D: -; DNA: TGTGCCAGCCGATTCGGGGGGCGAAGTGAGACCCAGTACTTC; CDR3: CASRFGGRSETQYF
J: TRBJ1-6; size: -; V: TRBV6-8; D: -; DNA: TGTGCCAGCTCTGCCCGACAGTACGATTCACCCCTCCACTTT; CDR3: CASSARQYDSPLHF
J: TRBJ2-5; size: -; V: TRBV7-9; D: TRBD2; DNA: TGTGCCAGCAGCCTTACAGGGACTAGAGAGACCCAGTACTTC; CDR3: CASSLTGTRETQYF